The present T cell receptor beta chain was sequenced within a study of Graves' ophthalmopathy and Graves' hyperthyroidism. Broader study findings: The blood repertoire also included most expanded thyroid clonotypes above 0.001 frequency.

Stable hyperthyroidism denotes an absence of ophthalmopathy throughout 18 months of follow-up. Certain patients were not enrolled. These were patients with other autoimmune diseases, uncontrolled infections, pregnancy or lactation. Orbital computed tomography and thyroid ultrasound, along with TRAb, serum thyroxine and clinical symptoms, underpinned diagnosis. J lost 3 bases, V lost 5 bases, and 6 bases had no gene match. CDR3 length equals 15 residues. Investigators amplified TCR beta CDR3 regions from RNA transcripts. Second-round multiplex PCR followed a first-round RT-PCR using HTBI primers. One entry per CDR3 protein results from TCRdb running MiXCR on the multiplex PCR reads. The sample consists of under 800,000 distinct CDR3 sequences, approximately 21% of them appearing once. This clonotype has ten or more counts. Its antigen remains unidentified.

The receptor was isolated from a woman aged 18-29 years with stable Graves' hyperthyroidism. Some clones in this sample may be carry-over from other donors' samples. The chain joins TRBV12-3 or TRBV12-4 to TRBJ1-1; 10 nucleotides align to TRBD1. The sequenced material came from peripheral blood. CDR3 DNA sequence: TGTGCCAGCAGTATCAGACAGGGGGCGGACACTGAAGCTTTCTTT. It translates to CASSIRQGADTEAFF.